This paragraph reports one T cell receptor (beta chain). The data were obtained in a study of OX40 agonist ivuxolimab in advanced cancers. Study information: An agonistic human IgG2 monoclonal antibody against OX40 (CD134) was given. Mean age approximately 66 years, range roughly 20 to 85; 82.7% male. Partial responses were achieved by three patients, of whom one had hepatocellular carcinoma and two had cutaneous melanoma.

The CDR3 is made up of 15 amino acids. Trimming cost V 3 bases and J 7 bases, with 16 bases left between them. The V gene's germline CDR1 is KGHSH and CDR2 LQKENI. TCRdb's table, derived via immunoSEQ multiplex PCR, lists solely in-frame clones and lacks some. Among more than 65,000 clones listed, approximately 81% were seen once. The sample consisted of CD4+ or CD8+ T cells sorted from blood, taken in a trial of the OX40 agonist ivuxolimab. The chain combines TRBV18 with TRBJ2-1, with a tentative D call TRBD2 (6 bases). This TCR was recovered from an adult with an advanced solid tumor such as melanoma, head and neck, liver or kidney cancer. The CDR3 DNA follows: TGTGCCAGCTCACCGCGGGGCCCGCCGGGGAATGAGCAGTTCTTC. As protein: CASSPRGPPGNEQFF.